The 29 T cell receptor beta chains in this list originate from one sample, sequenced in a study of blood T cell repertoires in COVID-19. TCRdb's copy holds only in-frame clones and misses some; the assay was immunoSEQ multiplex PCR. The table records hundreds of thousands of clones, 80% to 90% of them present only once. Sequenced input: peripheral blood. These receptors came from a middle-aged man with acute or convalescent COVID-19.

The V gene is TRBV6-5, the J gene TRBJ2-3; 8 bases map to TRBD1. The junction had 4 bases not matched to a gene; V was cut back by 6 bases and J by 5 bases. This CDR3 contains 13 residues. Germline CDR1 reads MNHEY; CDR2 reads SVGAGI. CDR3 nucleotides: TGTGCCAGCAGCCTTGACAGGGGAGATACGCAGTATTTT. Amino acids: CASSLDRGDTQYF.

The chain carries TRBV5-1 and TRBJ2-7; D uncertain. Trimming shortened V by 0 bases and J by 0 bases, and 7 bases separated the two germline ends. The CDR3 is 14 amino acids. Looked up from germline, CDR1 is SGHRS and CDR2 is YFSETQ. In DNA, the CDR3 is TGCGCCAGCAGCTTGGTAGTTGGCTCCTACGAGCAGTACTTC. The encoded protein is CASSLVVGSYEQYF.

This clone is a singleton in its sample. The sample holds other DNA sequences that translate to the same CDR3. The V and J genes are TRBV6-5 and TRBJ1-5; TRBD1 might be the D (5 bases). V was shortened by 11 bases and J by 4 bases, with 15 bases between the two germline ends. This CDR3 is 13 amino acids long. CDR1 is MNHEY, CDR2 SVGAGI, per germline. The CDR3, as DNA: TGTGCCTCCCGGGCGGAGGGGAATCAGCCCCAGCATTTT. Protein product: CASRAEGNQPQHF.

The table lists this clone with a few counts. This chain links TRBV7-9 with TRBJ1-5; D gene uncertain. Trimming shortened V by 3 bases and J by 2 bases, and 14 bases separated the two germline ends. The CDR3 is made up of 16 amino acids. The V gene's germline CDR1 is SEHNR and CDR2 FQNEAQ (reference sequence). The CDR3 protein is CASSFGGYGGNQPQHF. CDR3 in DNA: TGTGCCAGCAGCTTCGGCGGTTACGGGGGCAATCAGCCCCAGCATTTT.

The chain links TRBV29-1 to TRBJ2-2; weak D call: TRBD1 (6 bases). From germline, CDR1 is SQVTM and CDR2 ANQGSEA. The CDR3 covers 14 residues. Trimming stripped 5 bases from V and 4 bases from J, with 14 bases between. CDR3 coding DNA: TGCAGCGTTCTACAACAGGGTCTCACCGGGGAGCTGTTTTTT. It is translated as CSVLQQGLTGELFF.

This rearrangement joins TRBV5-6 to TRBJ1-4; no definite D call. V lost 4 bases and J lost 8, with 18 bases in between. The CDR3 loop spans 15 amino acids. Germline V gene lookup returns CDR1 SGHDT and CDR2 YYEEEE. The CDR3 reads CASSPSRSEWEKLFF. CDR3 bases: TGTGCCAGCAGCCCTTCCAGGTCTGAGTGGGAAAAACTGTTTTTT.

This rearrangement joins TRBV30 to TRBJ1-1; possibly TRBD1 for D (6 bases). V dropped 3 bases and J dropped 3 bases, with 11 bases sitting between them. The CDR3 sequence is 13 residues long. The V gene's germline CDR1 is GTSNPN and CDR2 SVGIG (reference sequence). Here the CDR3 DNA reads TGTGCCTGGAGGGGGGCCAGAGACACTGAAGCTTTCTTT. This gives the protein CAWRGARDTEAFF.

In DNA, the CDR3 is TGTGCCAGCAGCTCCTACGGTAATTCTAATGAAAAACTGTTTTTT. Its protein is CASSSYGNSNEKLFF. This chain uses TRBV7-9 with TRBJ1-4; D gene unclear. Germline CDR1 and CDR2: SEHNR and FQNEAQ (reference sequence). The CDR3 contains 15 residues. Deletions cut 4 bases from V and 3 bases from J, with 12 bases between. The full variable domain, its missing parts supplied by reference TRBV7-9 and TRBJ1-4, is DTGVSQNPRHKITKRGQNVTFRCDPISEHNRLYWYRQTLGQGPEFLTYFQNEAQLEKSRLLSDRFSAERPKGSFSTLEIQRTEQGDSAMYLCASSSYGNSNEKLFFGSGTQLSVL.

In this sample, this clone turned up once. This chain connects TRBV6-5 to TRBJ2-1, with D possibly matching TRBD1 (5 bases). The CDR3 covers 13 residues. V was clipped by 6 bases and J by 3 bases, with 9 bases between them. The germline gives CDR1 MNHEY, CDR2 SVGAGI. The CDR3 sequence is CASRPDSYNEQFF. CDR3 bases: TGTGCCAGCAGACCAGACAGCTACAATGAGCAGTTCTTC.

The chain uses TRBV4-3 and TRBJ2-7; D may be TRBD1 (5 bases). The ends were cut back, 1 base at V and 4 bases at J, with 11 bases in the middle. CDR1 is LGHNA, CDR2 YSLEER, per germline. This CDR3 contains 14 residues. The CDR3 coding sequence is TGCGCCAGCAGCCAAGGCAGGGTGGCATACGAGCAGTACTTC. This gives the protein CASSQGRVAYEQYF.

The chain recombines TRBV28 with TRBJ2-7, with 8 bases that match TRBD1. V shed 3 bases and J 5 bases; nucleotides not matched to a gene: 6. The germline CDR1 and CDR2 sequences are MDHEN and SYDVKM. CDR3 length: 14 residues. CDR3 nucleotide sequence: TGTGCCAGCAGTTTGGCTCGGACAGGGAACGAGCAGTACTTC. This gives the protein CASSLARTGNEQYF. The full variable domain, its missing parts supplied by reference TRBV28 and TRBJ2-7, is DVKVTQSSRYLVKRTGEKVFLECVQDMDHENMFWYRQDPGLGLRLIYFSYDVKMKEKGDIPEGYSVSREKKERFSLILESASTNQTSMYLCASSLARTGNEQYFGPGTRLTVT.

This rearrangement joins TRBV25-1 to TRBJ1-2; D not resolved. From germline, CDR1 is MGHDK and CDR2 SYGVNS. Trimming removed 4 bases at V and 4 bases at J, with 10 bases between. This CDR3 has 13 residues. CDR3 residues: CASSAQAGYGYTF. For the CDR3, the DNA is TGTGCCAGCAGTGCCCAGGCTGGCTATGGCTACACCTTC.

The chain couples TRBV5-1 to TRBJ1-1; D remains unclear. CDR1 is SGHRS, CDR2 YFSETQ, per germline. This CDR3 is 13 amino acids long. Trimming took 4 bases from V and 0 from J, leaving 7 bases between them. The CDR3 is CASSREVNTEAFF. CDR3 nucleotide sequence: TGCGCCAGCAGCCGAGAGGTGAACACTGAAGCTTTCTTT. Full variable domain (missing parts from reference TRBV5-1 and TRBJ1-1): KAGVTQTPRYLIKTRGQQVTLSCSPISGHRSVSWYQQTPGQGLQFLFEYFSETQRNKGNFPGRFSGRQFSNSRSEMNVSTLELGDSALYLCASSREVNTEAFFGQGTRLTVV.

This chain uses TRBV11-2 with TRBJ2-5, with D possibly matching TRBD1 (7 bases). Per germline, CDR1 SGHAT and CDR2 FQNNGV. Trimming left V 5 bases short and J 1 base short, with 20 bases between. The CDR3 loop spans 17 amino acids. The chain's CDR3 is CASSRGQRAGGQETQYF. CDR3 bases: TGTGCCAGCAGCCGTGGTCAGCGGGCAGGGGGCCAAGAGACCCAGTACTTC.

This chain connects TRBV2 to TRBJ2-1; D call uncertain. The CDR3 length is 13 residues. The germline gives CDR1 SNHLY, CDR2 FYNNEI. Trimming removed 1 base from V and 6 bases from J, with 7 bases in between. CDR3 residues: CASSEEAVNEQFF. The DNA of the CDR3 is TGTGCCAGCAGTGAAGAAGCCGTCAATGAGCAGTTCTTC.

The chain has TRBV7-3 and TRBJ1-1; 7 positions match TRBD1. Per the germline V gene, CDR1 is SGHTA and CDR2 is FQGTGA. Unmatched junction bases numbered 5, after V lost 5 bases and J lost 8 bases. The CDR3 sequence is 12 residues long. The CDR3 sequence is CASSQTGKEAFF. DNA of the CDR3: TGTGCCAGCAGCCAGACAGGGAAGGAAGCTTTCTTT.

The genes are TRBV27 and TRBJ2-5; 8 bases line up with TRBD2. The V gene end was trimmed by 2 bases and the J gene end by 4 bases; junction bases not matched to a gene: 0. This CDR3 is 13 amino acids long. CDR1 and CDR2 from the germline V gene are MNHEY and SMNVEV (reference sequence). CDR3 nucleotide sequence: TGTGCCAGCAGTTTAGCGGGGGGAGAGACCCAGTACTTC. It encodes CASSLAGGETQYF.

The chain is built from TRBV9 and TRBJ2-1; 11 nucleotides match TRBD2. The CDR3 covers 16 residues. Trimming took 2 bases from V and 7 from J; bases not matched to a gene: 8. Germline V lookup: CDR1 SGDLS, CDR2 YYNGEE. The CDR3 DNA is TGTGCCAGCAGCGTTGGGACTAGCGGTAAAGAGAATGAGCAGTTCTTC. This translates into CASSVGTSGKENEQFF. The full variable domain, with the rest looked up from reference TRBV9 and TRBJ2-1, is DSGVTQTPKHLITATGQRVTLRCSPRSGDLSVYWYQQSLDQGLQFLIQYYNGEERAKGNILERFSAQQFPDLHSELNLSSLELGDSALYFCASSVGTSGKENEQFFGPGTRLTVL.

The chain recombines TRBV3-1 (or the pseudogene TRBV3-2) with TRBJ2-1, with 9 bases fitting TRBD2. This CDR3 contains 16 residues. CDR1 is LGHDT and CDR2 is YNNKEL in the germline V gene (reference sequence). Losses at the gene ends were 2 bases for V and 4 bases for J; bases not matched to a gene: 6. The CDR3 DNA is TGTGCCAGCAGCCAAAAAGCGGGGGGCAGGTACAATGAGCAGTTCTTC. The encoded protein is CASSQKAGGRYNEQFF.

This clone appeared once. The CDR3 here is CASSLGQGDSQPQHF. CDR3 in DNA: TGTGCCAGCAGTCTTGGGCAGGGGGATAGTCAGCCCCAGCATTTT. The chain couples TRBV27 to TRBJ1-5; the match to TRBD1 covers 7 bases. The length of the CDR3 is 15 residues. Germline trimming cut 5 bases from V and 6 bases from J; bases unmatched to any gene: 10. Germline V gives CDR1 MNHEY, CDR2 SMNVEV (reference sequence).

The chain combines TRBV10-3 with TRBJ2-7; TRBD2 is a possible D gene (5 bases). V lost 4 bases to trimming and J lost 2 bases, with 6 bases between them. Germline-derived CDR1 and CDR2 are ENHRY and SYGVKD. This CDR3 comprises 12 residues. The CDR3 region has the DNA TGTGCCATCAGTGGGGGAGCCTACGAGCAGTACTTC. Amino acid sequence: CAISGGAYEQYF.

In its sample, this clone was seen once. The rearrangement uses TRBV13 and TRBJ2-3, with TRBD1 matching over 8 bases. The CDR3 extends over 17 amino acids. The germline CDR1 and CDR2 sequences are PRHDT and FYEKMQ (reference sequence). Trimming cost V 4 bases and J 2 bases; bases outside gene matches: 11. The CDR3 DNA reads as TGTGCCAGCAGCTCGGGGATAACGGACAGGGCCACAGATACGCAGTATTTT. Translating gives CASSSGITDRATDTQYF.

This chain's CDR3 is CAAGLTDASTDTQYF. The CDR3 bases are TGTGCCGCAGGACTGACGGACGCTAGCACAGATACGCAGTATTTT. The chain links TRBV3-1 (or the pseudogene TRBV3-2) to TRBJ2-3; possible D gene TRBD2, 5 bases. With 11 bases removed from V and 0 bases from J, the gap between germline ends came to 18 bases. The length of the CDR3 is 15 residues. Germline CDR1 LGHDT, CDR2 YNNKEL (reference sequence).

This chain links TRBV6-2 or TRBV6-3 with TRBJ1-2; tentatively, D is TRBD1 (6 bases). The germline gives CDR1 MNHEY, CDR2 SVGEGT. CDR3 size: 14 residues. V shed 7 bases and J shed 7 bases, with 19 bases lying between them. The DNA of the CDR3 is TGTGCCAGCACCCCCGGGGGGCTGGTTTTTGGCTACACCTTC. It encodes CASTPGGLVFGYTF.

The CDR3 sequence: CASSTRQGARYEQYF. The CDR3 coding sequence is TGTGCCAGCAGCACCAGACAGGGGGCAAGGTACGAGCAGTACTTC. The J gene is TRBJ2-7, the V gene TRBV7-2; 10 bases are shared with TRBD1. J lost 4 bases, V lost 5 bases, and 8 bases had no gene match. The CDR3 runs 15 residues. CDR1 is SGHTA, CDR2 FQGNSA, per germline.

The V call is TRBV19, the J call TRBJ1-3; D remains unclear. With 11 bases removed from V and 4 bases from J, the gap between germline ends came to 9 bases. The CDR3 is made up of 11 amino acids. Per germline, CDR1 LNHDA and CDR2 SQIVND (reference sequence). The CDR3 nucleotides are TGTGCCTCGGAGGTGGGAAACACCATATATTTT. Its protein product is CASEVGNTIYF.

This clone has just one count. This chain uses TRBV3-1 (or the pseudogene TRBV3-2) with TRBJ1-1; D uncertain. The germline gives CDR1 LGHDT, CDR2 YNNKEL (reference sequence). With 4 bases removed from V and 1 base from J, the gap between germline ends came to 13 bases. CDR3 length: 15 residues. CDR3 sequence reads: CASSPRPTGNTEAFF. CDR3 DNA sequence: TGTGCCAGCAGCCCACGACCTACGGGGAACACTGAAGCTTTCTTT.

This rearrangement joins TRBV5-1 to TRBJ2-1; TRBD1 aligns across 8 bases. CDR1 is SGHRS, CDR2 YFSETQ, per germline. With V trimmed by 0 bases and J by 7 bases, 6 bases remained unmatched. CDR3 length equals 15 residues. Written as DNA, the CDR3 is TGCGCCAGCAGCTTGGGGACAGGGCCCCAAAATGAGCAGTTCTTC. Its translation: CASSLGTGPQNEQFF. The entire variable domain, with the rest obtained from reference TRBV5-1 and TRBJ2-1, is as follows: KAGVTQTPRYLIKTRGQQVTLSCSPISGHRSVSWYQQTPGQGLQFLFEYFSETQRNKGNFPGRFSGRQFSNSRSEMNVSTLELGDSALYLCASSLGTGPQNEQFFGPGTRLTVL.

The chain combines TRBV7-9 with TRBJ2-1; 9 bases align to TRBD2. CDR1 and CDR2 (germline): SEHNR, FQNEAQ (reference sequence). Trimming at V came to 0 bases and at J to 9 bases, leaving 6 bases not matched to a gene. The CDR3 has 15 amino acids. CDR3 DNA sequence: TGTGCCAGCAGCTTAGCTAGCGGGGGTTCCCTTGAGCAGTTCTTC. This sequence encodes CASSLASGGSLEQFF.